These 4 T cell receptor beta chains were sequenced from one sample in a study of cytomegalovirus exposure and HLA in healthy donors. PCR was performed using 60 Vbeta and 13 Jbeta primers. Profiled with immunoSEQ multiplex PCR; TCRdb holds only in-frame clones, not every one. The sample has about 170,000 clones, 65% to 85% seen once. Sample: PBMCs. The receptors come from a male donor in good health and CMV-seronegative.

The chain employs TRBV5-1 and TRBJ2-7; TRBD1 matches 10 bases. From germline, CDR1 is SGHRS and CDR2 YFSETQ. The V gene end was trimmed by 0 bases and the J gene end by 5 bases; junction bases not matched to a gene: 11. CDR3 length: 17 amino acids. CDR3 bases: TGCGCCAGCAGCTTGGACCGCCGGACAGGGGGTCGTCACGAGCAGTACTTC. Amino acids: CASSLDRRTGGRHEQYF.

This rearrangement joins TRBV28 to TRBJ2-7, with TRBD1 matching 12 bases. Germline lookup yields CDR1 MDHEN and CDR2 SYDVKM. V was pared by 5 bases and J by 5 bases, with 13 bases of the junction left unmatched. This CDR3 is 17 amino acids long. The CDR3 DNA reads as TGTGCCAGCAGTCCCCCCTTAACTGGGACAGGGGGCGACGAGCAGTACTTC. Amino acid sequence: CASSPPLTGTGGDEQYF.

A few counts support this clone. The chain uses TRBV4-2 and TRBJ2-7, with 10 bases identical to TRBD2. The germline CDR1 and CDR2 sequences are LGHNA and YNFKEQ. This CDR3 comprises 14 residues. V was pared by 1 base and J by 6 bases, with 3 bases of the junction left unmatched. This CDR3 is CASSQGTSGFEQYF. CDR3 in DNA: TGTGCCAGCAGCCAAGGGACTAGCGGCTTCGAGCAGTACTTC.

V usage is TRBV5-1 and J usage is TRBJ2-1; perhaps TRBD1 as D (6 bases). The V end lost 2 bases, the J end lost 7 bases, and 10 bases lay between the germline ends. Germline-derived CDR1 and CDR2 are SGHRS and YFSETQ. This CDR3 has 13 residues. The CDR3 reads CASSLQGLNEQFF. The DNA for the CDR3 is TGCGCCAGCAGCTTACAGGGTTTGAATGAGCAGTTCTTC.